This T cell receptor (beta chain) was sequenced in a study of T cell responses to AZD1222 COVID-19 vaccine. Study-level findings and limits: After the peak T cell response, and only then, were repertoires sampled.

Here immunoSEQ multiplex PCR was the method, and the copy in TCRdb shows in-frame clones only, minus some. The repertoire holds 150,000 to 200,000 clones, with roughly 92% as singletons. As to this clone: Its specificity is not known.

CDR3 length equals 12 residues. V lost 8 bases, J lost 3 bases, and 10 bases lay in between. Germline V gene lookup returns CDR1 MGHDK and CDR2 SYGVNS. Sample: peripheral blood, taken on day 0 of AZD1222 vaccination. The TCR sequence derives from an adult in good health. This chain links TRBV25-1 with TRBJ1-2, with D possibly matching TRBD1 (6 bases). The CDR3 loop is CASSGVHYGYTF. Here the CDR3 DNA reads TGTGCCAGCTCAGGGGTACACTATGGCTACACCTTC.